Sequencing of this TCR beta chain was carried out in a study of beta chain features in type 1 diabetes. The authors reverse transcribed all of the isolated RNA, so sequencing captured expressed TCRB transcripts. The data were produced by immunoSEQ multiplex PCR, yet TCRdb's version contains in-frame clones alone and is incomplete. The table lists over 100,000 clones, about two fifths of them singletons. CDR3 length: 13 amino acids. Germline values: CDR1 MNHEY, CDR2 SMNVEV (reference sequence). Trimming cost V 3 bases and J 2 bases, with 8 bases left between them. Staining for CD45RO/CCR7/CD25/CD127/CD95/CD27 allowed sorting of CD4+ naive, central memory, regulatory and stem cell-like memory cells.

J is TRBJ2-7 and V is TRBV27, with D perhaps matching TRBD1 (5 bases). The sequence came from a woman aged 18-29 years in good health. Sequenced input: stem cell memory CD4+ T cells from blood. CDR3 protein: CASSFQTAYEQYF. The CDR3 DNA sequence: TGTGCCAGCAGTTTCCAGACAGCCTACGAGCAGTACTTC.